The clone carrying this T cell receptor beta chain was recorded once. Its target is not known. Germline CDR1 and CDR2: SGHNT and YYREEE (reference sequence). V was clipped by 7 bases and J by 3 bases; unmatched bases: 5. There are 13 residues in the CDR3. Time point noted: baseline, week 1 (first vaccination visit). Treatment indicated: pre-vaccination baseline after standard-of-care therapy. The data are from a study of a mutant IDH1 vaccine in newly diagnosed glioma. Study results and caveats: The authors found pseudoprogression apparently unrelated to changes in top peripheral T cell clonotypes.

This table comes from immunoSEQ multiplex PCR, and its TCRdb copy is limited to in-frame clones, with some not included. Of around 99,000 clones listed, around three quarters are singletons. V is TRBV5-4 and J is TRBJ2-3, with 7 bases aligning to TRBD1. The sequences come from PBMCs, collected from a glioma patient treated with radiotherapy, temozolomide or both. The TCR comes from a man aged 35-49 years with glioma. The CDR3 DNA sequence: TGTGCCAGCCGCAGGGGGTCAACAGATACGCAGTATTTT. Residues: CASRRGSTDTQYF.